This TCR beta chain was captured by sequencing in a study of OX40 agonist ivuxolimab in advanced cancers. Study as a whole: Dosing consisted of intravenous ivuxolimab at 0.01 to 10 mg/kg every 2 weeks. Head and neck, renal cell, melanoma or hepatocellular carcinoma were the cancers that dose-escalation patients had. Mean age about 60 years, range 23 to 79; 82.7% male. Whole-study findings and limits: The antigens recognized by the expanded peripheral T cells, that is their antigen specificity, were not determined.

This table comes from immunoSEQ multiplex PCR, and its TCRdb copy is limited to in-frame clones, with some not included. Of under 70,000 clones listed, 75% to 90% were seen once; the top ten hold 3.5% to 4.5%. As concerns this clone: Its specificity is unknown.

The germline CDR1 and CDR2 sequences are SGHRS and YFSETQ. The CDR3 extends over 18 amino acids. V lost 3 bases to trimming and J lost 11 bases; unmatched junction nucleotides: 18. The clonotype comes from an adult with an advanced solid tumor such as melanoma, head and neck, liver or kidney cancer. The chain is built from TRBV5-1 and TRBJ2-5; 14 positions agree with TRBD2. The source was CD4+ or CD8+ T cells sorted from blood, collected in a trial of the OX40 agonist ivuxolimab. For the CDR3, the DNA is TGCGCCAGCAGCTCCCGACTAGCGGGAGGGCCCAGGGGGGGAGAGCAGTACTTC. Its translation is CASSSRLAGGPRGGEQYF.